The clone carrying this T cell receptor beta chain was observed at least ten times. Its specificity is unknown. This sample is part of a study of neurological immune-mediated disorders. Study conclusions and caveats: HTLV-1-associated myelopathy ranked highest for TCR clonal expansion and multiple sclerosis lowest, beneath healthy controls. For the multiple sclerosis repertoire cluster, an association with any clinical or MRI feature was absent.

MiXCR, applied by TCRdb to the 5' RACE reads, yields one record per CDR3 protein. The profile shows 45,000 to 55,000 distinct CDR3 sequences, around 4% of them singletons. The V and J ends lost 2 bases and 9 bases respectively, with 11 bases between them. This CDR3 has 13 residues. Germline CDR1 and CDR2: ENHRY and SYGVKD. The source material was PBMCs. The chain links TRBV10-3 to TRBJ1-3, with a tentative D call TRBD1 (5 bases). The sequence came from a man in his 60s with multiple sclerosis. CDR3 loop: CAISETGGATIYF. The CDR3 DNA is TGTGCCATCAGTGAGACAGGAGGAGCCACCATATATTTT.